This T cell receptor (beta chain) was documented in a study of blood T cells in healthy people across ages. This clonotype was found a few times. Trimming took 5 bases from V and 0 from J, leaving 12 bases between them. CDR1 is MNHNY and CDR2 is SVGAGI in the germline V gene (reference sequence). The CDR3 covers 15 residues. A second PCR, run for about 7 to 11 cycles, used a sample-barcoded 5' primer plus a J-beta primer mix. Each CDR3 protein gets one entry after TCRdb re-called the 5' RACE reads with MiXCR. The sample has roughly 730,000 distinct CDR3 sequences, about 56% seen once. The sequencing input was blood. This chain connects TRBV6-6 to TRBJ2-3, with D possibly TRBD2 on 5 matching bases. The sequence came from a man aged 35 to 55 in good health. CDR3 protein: CASSTRASSTDTQYF. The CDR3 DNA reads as TGTGCCAGCAGTACGAGGGCATCTAGCACAGATACGCAGTATTTT.